This record covers a single TCR beta chain. Its target is not known. Vbeta (60) and Jbeta (13) primers were used in the PCR. The repertoire was sequenced with immunoSEQ multiplex PCR; TCRdb's copy has only in-frame clones and lacks some. This sample has approximately 110,000 clones, with roughly 70% found just once. The data were obtained in a study of cytomegalovirus exposure and HLA in healthy donors. Across the study: Out of approximately 170 million T cells, an earlier analysis found around 110 million unique TCR beta sequences in total. Overall study results and limits: In a later analysis, across HLA loci, associated TCR counts were highest for DRB1, lowest for HLA-C. Per a prior analysis, the majority of TCR beta V segments were productive roughly 87% or roughly 30% of the time. Among TCR beta chains, those listed as cytomegalovirus-associated numbered over 150.

This TCR was recovered from a man between 18 and 29 years old in good health and CMV-seropositive. What was sequenced was PBMCs.

The CDR3 protein is CASSYTPGVDEQYF. The CDR3 DNA follows: TGTGCCAGCAGTTACACACCGGGGGTAGACGAGCAGTACTTC. The rearrangement links TRBV6-6 to TRBJ2-7, with a possible D match to TRBD2 (6 bases). The CDR3 runs 14 residues. The germline V gene has CDR1 MNHNY and CDR2 SVGAGI (reference sequence). Trimming cost V 2 bases and J 5 bases, with 13 bases left between them.